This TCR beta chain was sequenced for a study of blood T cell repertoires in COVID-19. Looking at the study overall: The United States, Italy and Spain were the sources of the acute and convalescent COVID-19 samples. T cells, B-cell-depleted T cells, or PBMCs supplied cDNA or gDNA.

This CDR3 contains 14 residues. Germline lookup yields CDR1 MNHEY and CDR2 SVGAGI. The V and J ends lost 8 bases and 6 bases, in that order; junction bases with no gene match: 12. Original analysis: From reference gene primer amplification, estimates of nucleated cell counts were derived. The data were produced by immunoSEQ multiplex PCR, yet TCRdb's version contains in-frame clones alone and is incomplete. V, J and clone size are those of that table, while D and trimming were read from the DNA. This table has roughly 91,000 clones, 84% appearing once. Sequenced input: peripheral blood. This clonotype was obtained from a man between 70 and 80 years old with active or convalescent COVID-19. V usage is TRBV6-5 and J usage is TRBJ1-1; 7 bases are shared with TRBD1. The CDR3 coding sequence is TGTGCCAGCGTGAAAGACAGGGCGCGCCCTGAAGCTTTCTTT. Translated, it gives CASVKDRARPEAFF.